Shown below are 2 T cell receptor beta chains from a single sample sequenced in a study of blood T cell repertoires in COVID-19. Using immunoSEQ multiplex PCR, the repertoire was profiled, and TCRdb retains in-frame clones only, with some absent. Of roughly 100,000 clones listed, approximately 86% are singletons. What was sequenced was peripheral blood. All receptors derive from a woman aged 80 or over with acute or convalescent COVID-19.

CDR3 region: CSASRQGTEAFF. The CDR3, as DNA: TGCAGTGCTAGTCGACAGGGCACTGAAGCTTTCTTT. V gene TRBV20-1 combines with J gene TRBJ1-1, with 7 bases identical to TRBD1. The germline gives CDR1 DFQATT, CDR2 SNEGSKA (reference sequence). The CDR3 totals 12 residues. Unmatched junction bases numbered 2, after V lost 3 bases and J lost 4 bases.

The rearrangement links TRBV6-5 to TRBJ1-2, with 7 positions matching TRBD1. CDR3 size: 14 residues. Per the germline V gene, CDR1 is MNHEY and CDR2 is SVGAGI. V was pared by 4 bases and J by 4 bases, with 6 bases of the junction left unmatched. The CDR3 nucleotides are TGTGCCAGCAGTTCGGCACACAGGGGCTATGGCTACACCTTC. It specifies CASSSAHRGYGYTF.